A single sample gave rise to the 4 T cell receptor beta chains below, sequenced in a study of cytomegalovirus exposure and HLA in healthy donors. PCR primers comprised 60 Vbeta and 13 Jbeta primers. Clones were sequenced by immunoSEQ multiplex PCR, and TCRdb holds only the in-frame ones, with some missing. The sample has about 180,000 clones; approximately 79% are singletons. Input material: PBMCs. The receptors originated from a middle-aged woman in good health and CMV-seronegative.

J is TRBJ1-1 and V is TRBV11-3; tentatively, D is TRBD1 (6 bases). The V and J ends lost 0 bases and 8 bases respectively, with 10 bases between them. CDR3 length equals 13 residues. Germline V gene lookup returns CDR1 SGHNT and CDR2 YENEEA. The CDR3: CASSLDPGTEAFF. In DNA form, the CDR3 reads TGTGCCAGCAGCTTAGATCCCGGGACAGAAGCTTTCTTT.

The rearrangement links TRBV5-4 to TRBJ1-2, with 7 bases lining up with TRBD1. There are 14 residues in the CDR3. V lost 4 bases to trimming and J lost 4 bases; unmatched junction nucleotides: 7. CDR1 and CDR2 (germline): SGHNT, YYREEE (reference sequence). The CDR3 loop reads CASSPGGGSYGYTF. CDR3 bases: TGTGCCAGCAGCCCGGGAGGGGGCAGCTATGGCTACACCTTC.

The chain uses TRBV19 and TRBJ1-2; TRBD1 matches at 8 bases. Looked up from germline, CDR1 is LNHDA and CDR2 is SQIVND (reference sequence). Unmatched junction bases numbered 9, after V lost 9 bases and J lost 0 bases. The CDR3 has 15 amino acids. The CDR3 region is CASWTGTLANYGYTF. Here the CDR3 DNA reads TGTGCCAGCTGGACAGGGACTCTAGCTAACTATGGCTACACCTTC.

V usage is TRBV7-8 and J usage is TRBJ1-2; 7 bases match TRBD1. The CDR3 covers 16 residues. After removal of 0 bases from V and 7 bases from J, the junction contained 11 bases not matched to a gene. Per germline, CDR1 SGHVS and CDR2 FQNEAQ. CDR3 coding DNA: TGTGCCAGCAGCTTAGCCCTACAGGGGCTCCCCCGTGGCTACACCTTC. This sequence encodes CASSLALQGLPRGYTF.